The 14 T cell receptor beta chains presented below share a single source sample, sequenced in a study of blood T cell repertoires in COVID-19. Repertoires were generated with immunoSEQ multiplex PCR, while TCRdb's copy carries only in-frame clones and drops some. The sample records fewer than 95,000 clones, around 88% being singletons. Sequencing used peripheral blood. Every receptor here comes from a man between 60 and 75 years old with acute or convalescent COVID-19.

The CDR3, as DNA: TGTGCCAGCAGCTTAGCGTGGGGGGTCCCTCCGGAGACCCAGTACTTC. It codes for CASSLAWGVPPETQYF. The chain couples TRBV7-2 to TRBJ2-5, with a tentative D call TRBD2 (6 bases). The CDR3 sequence is 16 residues long. CDR1 is SGHTA and CDR2 is FQGNSA in the germline V gene. Trimming removed 0 bases at V and 5 bases at J, with 16 bases between.

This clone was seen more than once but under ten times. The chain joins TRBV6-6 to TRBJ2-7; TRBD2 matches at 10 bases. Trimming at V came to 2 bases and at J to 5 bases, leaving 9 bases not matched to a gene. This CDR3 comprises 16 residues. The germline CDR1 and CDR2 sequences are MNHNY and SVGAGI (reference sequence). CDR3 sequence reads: CASSYGLAGGSHEQYF. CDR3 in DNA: TGTGCCAGCAGTTACGGGTTAGCGGGAGGATCTCACGAGCAGTACTTC.

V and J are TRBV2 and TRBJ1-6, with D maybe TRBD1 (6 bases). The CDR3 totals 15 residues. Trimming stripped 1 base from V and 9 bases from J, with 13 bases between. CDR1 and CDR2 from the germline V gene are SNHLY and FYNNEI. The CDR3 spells CASSEGTANFSPLHF. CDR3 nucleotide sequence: TGTGCCAGCAGTGAAGGGACAGCCAATTTTTCACCCCTCCACTTT.

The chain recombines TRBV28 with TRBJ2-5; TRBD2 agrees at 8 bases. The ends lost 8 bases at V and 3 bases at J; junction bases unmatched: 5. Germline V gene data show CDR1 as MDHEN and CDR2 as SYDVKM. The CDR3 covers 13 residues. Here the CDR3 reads CASRLSGKETQYF. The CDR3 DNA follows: TGTGCCAGCCGTCTTAGCGGGAAAGAGACCCAGTACTTC.

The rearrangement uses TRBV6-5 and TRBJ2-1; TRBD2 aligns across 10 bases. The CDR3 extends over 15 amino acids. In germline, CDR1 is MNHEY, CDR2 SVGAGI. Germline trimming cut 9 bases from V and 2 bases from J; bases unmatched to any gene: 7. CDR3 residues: CASRKAGGAYNEQFF. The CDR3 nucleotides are TGTGCCAGTCGCAAAGCGGGAGGGGCCTACAATGAGCAGTTCTTC.

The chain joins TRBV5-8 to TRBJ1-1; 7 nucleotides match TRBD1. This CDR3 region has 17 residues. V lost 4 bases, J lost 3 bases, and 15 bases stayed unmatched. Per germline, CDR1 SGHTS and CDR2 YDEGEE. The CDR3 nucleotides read TGTGCCAGCAGCCGCGACAGGGTTGTCGGGGTGGACACTGAAGCTTTCTTT. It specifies CASSRDRVVGVDTEAFF.

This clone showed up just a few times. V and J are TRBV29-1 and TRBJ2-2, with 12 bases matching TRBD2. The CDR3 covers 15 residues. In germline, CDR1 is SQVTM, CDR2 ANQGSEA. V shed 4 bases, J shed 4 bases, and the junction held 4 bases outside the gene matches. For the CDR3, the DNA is TGCAGCGTTGTAGGACTAGCGGGGTCCACCGGGGAGCTGTTTTTT. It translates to CSVVGLAGSTGELFF.

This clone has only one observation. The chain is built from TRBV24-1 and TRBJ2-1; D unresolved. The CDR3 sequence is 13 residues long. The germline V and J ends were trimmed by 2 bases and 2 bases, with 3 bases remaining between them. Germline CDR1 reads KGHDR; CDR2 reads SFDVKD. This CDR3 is CATSDSTYNEQFF. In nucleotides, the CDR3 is TGTGCCACCAGTGATTCTACCTACAATGAGCAGTTCTTC.

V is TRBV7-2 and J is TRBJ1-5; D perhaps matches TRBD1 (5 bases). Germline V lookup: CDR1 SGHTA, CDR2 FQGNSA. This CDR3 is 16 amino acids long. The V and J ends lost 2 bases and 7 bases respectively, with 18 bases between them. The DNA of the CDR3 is TGTGCCAGCAGCTTATCCCCGGGGGGGACCGGGCAGCCCCAGCATTTT. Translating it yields CASSLSPGGTGQPQHF. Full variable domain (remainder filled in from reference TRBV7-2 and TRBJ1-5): GAGVSQSPSNKVTEKGKDVELRCDPISGHTALYWYRQSLGQGLEFLIYFQGNSAPDKSGLPSDRFSAERTGGSVSTLTIQRTQQEDSAVYLCASSLSPGGTGQPQHFGDGTRLSIL.

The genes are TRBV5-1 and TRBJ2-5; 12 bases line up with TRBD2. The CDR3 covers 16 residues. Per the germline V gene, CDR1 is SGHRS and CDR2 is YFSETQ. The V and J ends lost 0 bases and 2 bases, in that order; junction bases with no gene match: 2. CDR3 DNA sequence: TGCGCCAGCAGCTTGGCCGGGACTAGCGGGCAAGAGACCCAGTACTTC. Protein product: CASSLAGTSGQETQYF.

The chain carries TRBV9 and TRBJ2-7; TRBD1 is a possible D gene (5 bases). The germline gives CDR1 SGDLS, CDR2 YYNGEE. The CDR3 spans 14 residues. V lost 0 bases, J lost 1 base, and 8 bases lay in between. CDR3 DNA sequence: TGTGCCAGCAGCGTAGGGTCAGGGTCCTACGAGCAGTACTTC. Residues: CASSVGSGSYEQYF.

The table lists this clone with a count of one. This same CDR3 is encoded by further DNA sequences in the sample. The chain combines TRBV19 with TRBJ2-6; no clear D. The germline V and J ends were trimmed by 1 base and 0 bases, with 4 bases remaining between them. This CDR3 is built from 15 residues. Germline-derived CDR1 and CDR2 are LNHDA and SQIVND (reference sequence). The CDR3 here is CASSIGSSGANVLTF. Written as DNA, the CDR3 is TGTGCCAGTAGTATAGGCAGCTCTGGGGCCAACGTCCTGACTTTC.

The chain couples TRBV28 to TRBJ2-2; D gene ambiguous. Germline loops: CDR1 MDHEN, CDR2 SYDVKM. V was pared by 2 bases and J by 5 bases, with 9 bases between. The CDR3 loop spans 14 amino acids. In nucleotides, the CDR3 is TGTGCCAGCAGTTTAGAACGGGTTACCGGGGAGCTGTTTTTT. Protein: CASSLERVTGELFF.

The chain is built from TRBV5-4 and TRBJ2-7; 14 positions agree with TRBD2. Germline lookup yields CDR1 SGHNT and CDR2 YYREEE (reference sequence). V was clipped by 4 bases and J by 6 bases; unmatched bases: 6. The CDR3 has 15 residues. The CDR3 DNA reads TGTGCCAGCAGCCCCGGACTAGCGGGGGGTAGCGAGCAGTACTTC. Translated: CASSPGLAGGSEQYF.